Shown below are 24 T cell receptor beta chains from a single sample sequenced in a study of CD8 T cells in Susac syndrome. It was with random hexamers that about 0.45 to 1 ug RNA was reverse transcribed. TCRdb analysed the immunoSEQ multiplex PCR reads with MiXCR anew, one entry per CDR3 protein. The table shows around 190,000 distinct CDR3 sequences, with about 95% occurring only once. Sequenced sample: CD4+ T cells from PBMCs. The receptors here all came from a human donor in good health.

This sequence joins TRBV7-2 and TRBJ2-5, with D uncertain. CDR3 length equals 14 residues. V lost 1 base and J lost 1, with 7 bases in between. CDR1 and CDR2 from the germline V gene are SGHTA and FQGNSA. CDR3 residues: CASSLEARQETQYF. The CDR3 nucleotides read TGTGCCAGCAGCTTAGAGGCCCGCCAAGAGACCCAGTACTTC.

This rearrangement joins TRBV5-4 to TRBJ1-1, with 9 bases that match TRBD1. The V gene's germline CDR1 is SGHNT and CDR2 YYREEE (reference sequence). V shed 2 bases, J shed 6 bases, and the junction held 5 bases outside the gene matches. The CDR3 is 14 amino acids. The DNA of the CDR3 is TGTGCCAGCAGCTTCTGGACAGGGGAGGCTGAAGCTTTCTTT. It codes for CASSFWTGEAEAFF.

The chain has TRBV14 and TRBJ2-4, with D possibly being TRBD2 (6 bases). The CDR3 length is 14 residues. CDR1 is SGHDN, CDR2 FVKESK, per germline. The V gene lost 3 bases and the J gene lost 8 bases, with 14 bases spanning the gap. CDR3 bases: TGTGCCAGCAGCCAGATCCGGGACTCTGACATTCAGTACTTC. Its translation: CASSQIRDSDIQYF.

The chain is built from TRBV20-1 and TRBJ2-5; 9 bases are shared with TRBD1. With V trimmed by 7 bases and J by 4 bases, 4 bases remained unmatched. The CDR3 runs to 12 residues. The V gene's germline CDR1 is DFQATT and CDR2 SNEGSKA (reference sequence). The CDR3 is CSGGQGGETQYF. CDR3 DNA: TGCAGTGGGGGACAGGGAGGAGAGACCCAGTACTTC.

The chain uses TRBV5-1 and TRBJ2-5; D ambiguous. V was cut by 5 bases and J by 5 bases, with 13 bases left in between. CDR1 SGHRS and CDR2 YFSETQ come from the germline V gene. The CDR3 contains 13 residues. The CDR3 loop reads CASSIDPPETQYF. The CDR3 DNA reads as TGCGCCAGCAGTATCGACCCTCCCGAGACCCAGTACTTC.

The genes are TRBV9 and TRBJ2-3; D is undetermined. CDR1 and CDR2 (germline): SGDLS, YYNGEE. The CDR3 sequence is 14 residues long. The V gene lost 0 bases and the J gene lost 3 bases, with 8 bases spanning the gap. This CDR3 reads CASSVDVGTDTQYF. CDR3 nucleotide sequence: TGTGCCAGCAGCGTAGATGTTGGAACAGATACGCAGTATTTT.

V is TRBV3-1 and J is TRBJ2-1, with TRBD1 matching 9 bases. Germline trimming cut 4 bases from V and 2 bases from J; bases unmatched to any gene: 6. The CDR3 contains 16 residues. Germline assignment: CDR1 LGHDT and CDR2 YNNKEL (reference sequence). The CDR3 spells CASSLTGTGTYNEQFF. The CDR3 region has the DNA TGTGCCAGCAGCCTCACCGGGACAGGGACCTACAATGAGCAGTTCTTC.

This sequence joins TRBV7-2 and TRBJ2-7; tentatively, D is TRBD1 (6 bases). In germline, CDR1 is SGHTA, CDR2 FQGNSA. The CDR3 extends over 13 amino acids. V lost 3 bases, J lost 2 bases, and 8 bases lay in between. The CDR3 bases are TGTGCCAGCAGCTTGGACAGTCCCTACGAGCAGTACTTC. Protein: CASSLDSPYEQYF.

This clonotype came up once. This chain connects TRBV18 to TRBJ2-7, with 7 bases fitting TRBD2. CDR1 is KGHSH, CDR2 LQKENI, per germline. This CDR3 is built from 14 residues. Trimming took 6 bases from V and 6 from J; bases not matched to a gene: 11. CDR3 nucleotide sequence: TGTGCCAGCTCCTCCGGGGGAGGGCTGGGCGAGCAGTACGTC. It codes for CASSSGGGLGEQYV.

The V and J genes are TRBV11-2 and TRBJ2-3, with a weak D call TRBD2 (6 bases). V was cut by 3 bases and J by 7 bases, with 11 bases left in between. This CDR3 has 13 amino acids. Germline V CDR1 and CDR2: SGHAT, FQNNGV. This CDR3 reads CASSLELANTQYF. For the CDR3, the DNA is TGTGCCAGCAGCTTGGAACTAGCAAATACGCAGTATTTT.

This chain links TRBV4-1 with TRBJ1-2; the D gene is possibly TRBD1 (5 bases). Germline loops: CDR1 MGHRA, CDR2 YSYEKL. This CDR3 region has 16 residues. V gave up 0 bases and J gave up 4 bases, with 15 bases separating them. The CDR3: CASSQDFPGNIYGYTF. The CDR3 DNA reads as TGCGCCAGCAGCCAAGATTTTCCAGGGAACATCTATGGCTACACCTTC.

The gene calls are TRBV13 and TRBJ1-4; maybe TRBD1 (6 bases). Germline V CDR1 and CDR2: PRHDT, FYEKMQ (reference sequence). V lost 3 bases and J 15 bases, leaving 17 bases between the germline ends. CDR3 length: 13 residues. CDR3 DNA sequence: TGTGCCAGCAGCTTGACAGGCTGGGACGGGGTGTTTTTT. This translates into CASSLTGWDGVFF.

The chain couples TRBV20-1 to TRBJ2-7; TRBD1 is a possible D gene (5 bases). Trimming stripped 2 bases from V and 2 bases from J, with 7 bases between. This CDR3 has 12 residues. Germline CDR1 and CDR2: DFQATT and SNEGSKA (reference sequence). The CDR3 loop is CSARTGAYEQYF. CDR3 bases: TGCAGTGCTAGAACAGGTGCCTACGAGCAGTACTTC.

J is TRBJ1-1 and V is TRBV29-1, with unresolved D. CDR1 and CDR2 from the germline V gene are SQVTM and ANQGSEA. The CDR3 runs 11 residues. The CDR3 nucleotides are TGCAGTTGTCGTTCGAACACTGAAGCTTTCTTT. Translation: CSCRSNTEAFF.

The rearrangement links TRBV20-1 to TRBJ1-5; D perhaps matches TRBD1 (5 bases). There are 15 residues in the CDR3. Trimming pared 3 bases from V and 5 bases from J, leaving 17 bases between. The germline V gene has CDR1 DFQATT and CDR2 SNEGSKA (reference sequence). CDR3 sequence (DNA): TGCAGTGCTAGGAGGGGTTGGCAGTTCGATCAGCCCCAGCATTTT. This encodes CSARRGWQFDQPQHF.

This clonotype was detected only once. The genes are TRBV12-3 or TRBV12-4 and TRBJ2-4; D gene unclear. The germline V and J ends were trimmed by 6 bases and 0 bases, with 12 bases remaining between them. CDR3 length: 15 amino acids. The CDR3 bases are TGTGCCAGCAGCTATTACCTGCTAGCCAAAAACATTCAGTACTTC. Translated, it gives CASSYYLLAKNIQYF.

The chain uses TRBV30 and TRBJ2-3, with TRBD2 matching 10 bases. This CDR3 spans 17 amino acids. Germline assignment: CDR1 GTSNPN and CDR2 SVGIG (reference sequence). V trimming: 0 bases; J trimming: 1 base; junction bases outside the gene matches: 7. The CDR3 spells CAWSVLRTSGRTDTQYF. The CDR3 region has the DNA TGTGCCTGGAGTGTACTCCGGACTAGCGGCCGCACAGATACGCAGTATTTT. The full variable domain, completed using reference TRBV30 and TRBJ2-3, is SQTIHQWPATLVQPVGSPLSLECTVEGTSNPNLYWYRQAAGRGLQLLFYSVGIGQISSEVPQNLSASRPQDRQFILSSKKLLLSDSGFYLCAWSVLRTSGRTDTQYFGPGTRLTVL.

The chain combines TRBV9 with TRBJ1-2; a possible D gene is TRBD1 (5 bases). V dropped 0 bases and J dropped 7 bases, with 19 bases sitting between them. Germline V gene sequence: CDR1 SGDLS, CDR2 YYNGEE. The length of the CDR3 is 16 residues. The CDR3 is CASSVAVGPPNGGYTF. CDR3 DNA: TGTGCCAGCAGCGTAGCAGTGGGGCCTCCGAACGGTGGCTACACCTTC. Combining the CDR3 with reference TRBV9 and TRBJ1-2 gives the whole variable domain DSGVTQTPKHLITATGQRVTLRCSPRSGDLSVYWYQQSLDQGLQFLIQYYNGEERAKGNILERFSAQQFPDLHSELNLSSLELGDSALYFCASSVAVGPPNGGYTFGSGTRLTVV.

The count of this clonotype is one. This sequence joins TRBV23-1 and TRBJ2-7, with TRBD2 matching over 11 bases. TRBV23-1 is treated as an ORF (open reading frame) with a function not yet certain. The CDR3 extends over 18 amino acids. Trimming took 0 bases from V and 3 from J; bases not matched to a gene: 10. CDR3 nucleotide sequence: TGCGCCAGCAGTCAATCCGTCAAGACTAGCGGGACGTGCTACGAGCAGTACGTC. Translation: CASSQSVKTSGTCYEQYV.

This sequence joins TRBV6-5 and TRBJ2-7, with 7 bases fitting TRBD2. Germline V CDR1 and CDR2: MNHEY, SVGAGI. The CDR3 totals 15 residues. V lost 5 bases and J lost 3; bases outside the gene matches: 10. The DNA of the CDR3 is TGTGCCAGCAGTCTCCTAGCGGCGGAGTACTACGAGCAGTACTTC. Its translation is CASSLLAAEYYEQYF.

The chain has TRBV5-1 and TRBJ1-1, with 8 bases matching TRBD1. Trimming cost V 4 bases and J 0 bases; bases outside gene matches: 14. This CDR3 spans 18 amino acids. Germline CDR1 and CDR2: SGHRS and YFSETQ. The CDR3 sequence: CASSKKQGTGFMNTEAFF. The CDR3 DNA follows: TGCGCCAGCAGCAAAAAACAAGGGACAGGATTCATGAACACTGAAGCTTTCTTT. Combining the CDR3 with reference TRBV5-1 and TRBJ1-1 gives the whole variable domain KAGVTQTPRYLIKTRGQQVTLSCSPISGHRSVSWYQQTPGQGLQFLFEYFSETQRNKGNFPGRFSGRQFSNSRSEMNVSTLELGDSALYLCASSKKQGTGFMNTEAFFGQGTRLTVV.

V is TRBV25-1 and J is TRBJ2-1; D might be TRBD1 or TRBD2, each matching 6 bases. The CDR3 covers 15 residues. Germline assignment: CDR1 MGHDK and CDR2 SYGVNS. Trimming shortened V by 2 bases and J by 4 bases, and 12 bases separated the two germline ends. The CDR3 protein is CASSEVGGEYNEQFF. CDR3 DNA: TGTGCCAGCAGTGAAGTCGGGGGCGAGTACAATGAGCAGTTCTTC.

V gene TRBV9 combines with J gene TRBJ1-6, with D possibly TRBD1 on 5 matching bases. In germline, CDR1 is SGDLS, CDR2 YYNGEE. There are 15 residues in the CDR3. Trimming removed 4 bases at V and 8 bases at J, with 16 bases between. CDR3 protein: CASSPSGVQDSPLHF. DNA for the CDR3: TGTGCCAGCAGCCCCAGTGGGGTACAGGATTCACCCCTCCACTTT.

The CDR3 DNA reads as TGTGCCAGCAGTTACAATGGGGGCTTAAGCTCCTACGAGCAGTACTTC. Amino acid sequence: CASSYNGGLSSYEQYF. The chain has TRBV6-5 and TRBJ2-7, with a weak D call TRBD1 (6 bases). Germline V gives CDR1 MNHEY, CDR2 SVGAGI. The V and J ends lost 2 bases and 0 bases respectively, with 14 bases between them. The CDR3 consists of 16 residues.